These 24 T cell receptor beta chains were sequenced from one sample in a study of blood T cell repertoires in COVID-19. Clones were sequenced by immunoSEQ multiplex PCR, and TCRdb holds only the in-frame ones, with some missing. The sample comprises about 220,000 clones, 75% to 90% of which are singletons, and approximately 5% rests with the top ten. Sequencing was carried out using peripheral blood. Receptors originate from a woman between 70 and 85 years old with COVID-19, enrolled during active disease.

This clone was detected only once. The chain joins TRBV7-2 to TRBJ2-1, with a tentative D call TRBD2 (5 bases). This CDR3 is built from 15 residues. Germline V CDR1 and CDR2: SGHTA, FQGNSA. Trimming cost V 5 bases and J 6 bases, with 17 bases left between them. The CDR3 region is CASSVDTSSGNEQFF. The CDR3 DNA reads TGTGCCAGCAGCGTTGACACCTCAAGCGGCAATGAGCAGTTCTTC.

CDR3 amino acids: CASSQGIGGQYF. The CDR3 DNA is TGTGCCAGCAGCCAAGGTATCGGGGGGCAGTACTTC. The V and J genes are TRBV3-1 (or the pseudogene TRBV3-2) and TRBJ2-7; tentatively, D is TRBD2 (6 bases). V lost 1 base to trimming and J lost 9 bases, with 10 bases between them. Germline CDR1 is LGHDT and CDR2 is YNNKEL (reference sequence). CDR3 length: 12 amino acids.

The V gene is TRBV7-6, the J gene TRBJ2-3; tentatively, D is TRBD1 (6 bases). V was shortened by 5 bases and J by 3 bases, with 21 bases between the two germline ends. The CDR3 extends over 17 amino acids. The germline gives CDR1 SGHVS, CDR2 FNYEAQ. CDR3: CASSLAQVGQLTDTQYF. The CDR3 nucleotides are TGTGCCAGCAGCCTCGCTCAGGTCGGACAGCTTACAGATACGCAGTATTTT.

The chain combines TRBV15 with TRBJ2-2; possible D gene TRBD2, 5 bases. CDR3 length equals 18 residues. The V gene lost 0 bases and the J gene lost 0 bases, with 14 bases spanning the gap. The germline gives CDR1 LNHNV, CDR2 YYDKDF (reference sequence). The CDR3 DNA follows: TGTGCCACCAGCAGAGATAGTGTCGGGGTCCCGAACACCGGGGAGCTGTTTTTT. Its protein product is CATSRDSVGVPNTGELFF. The full variable domain, its missing parts supplied by reference TRBV15 and TRBJ2-2, is DAMVIQNPRYQVTQFGKPVTLSCSQTLNHNVMYWYQQKSSQAPKLLFHYYDKDFNNEADTPDNFQSRRPNTSFCFLDIRSPGLGDTAMYLCATSRDSVGVPNTGELFFGEGSRLTVL.

The rearrangement links TRBV9 to TRBJ2-5; D possibly corresponds to TRBD1 (6 bases). Germline V gene data show CDR1 as SGDLS and CDR2 as YYNGEE. This CDR3 has 14 residues. Deletions cut 3 bases from V and 4 bases from J, with 13 bases between. CDR3: CASSERTGLETQYF. In DNA, the CDR3 is TGTGCCAGCAGCGAAAGAACAGGGCTAGAGACCCAGTACTTC.

The chain employs TRBV6-1 and TRBJ1-2; 7 nucleotides align to TRBD1. With 8 bases clipped from V and 6 bases from J, the junction kept 12 bases outside the gene matches. The germline V gene encodes CDR1 MNHNS and CDR2 SASEGT. This CDR3 is built from 14 residues. The CDR3 reads CASSGTDIRNGYTF. CDR3 bases: TGTGCCAGCTCTGGGACAGATATTCGTAATGGCTACACCTTC.

This clone was recorded once. V and J are TRBV18 and TRBJ1-2, with D perhaps matching TRBD1 (6 bases). The CDR3 totals 15 residues. Trimming stripped 6 bases from V and 4 bases from J, with 18 bases between. Germline V gene lookup returns CDR1 KGHSH and CDR2 LQKENI. The DNA of the CDR3 is TGTGCCAGCTCCACGGACAGAATCGCTACCTATGGCTACACCTTC. Residues: CASSTDRIATYGYTF.

The rearrangement joins TRBV28 to TRBJ1-1, with a possible D match to TRBD1 (5 bases). The ends were cut back, 7 bases at V and 4 bases at J, with 16 bases in the middle. The CDR3 has 14 residues. Per the germline V gene, CDR1 is MDHEN and CDR2 is SYDVKM. DNA of the CDR3: TGTGCCAGCACCCTACTACAGGTAGGCACTGAAGCTTTCTTT. This encodes CASTLLQVGTEAFF.

J is TRBJ2-7 and V is TRBV4-3; tentatively, D is TRBD2 (6 bases). CDR3 length: 14 residues. The V gene's germline CDR1 is LGHNA and CDR2 YSLEER. The germline V and J ends were trimmed by 3 bases and 3 bases, with 12 bases remaining between them. CDR3 amino acids: CASSHQAGNYEQYF. CDR3 bases: TGCGCCAGCAGCCACCAAGCGGGCAACTACGAGCAGTACTTC.

This sequence joins TRBV2 and TRBJ2-1; weak D call: TRBD2 (6 bases). This CDR3 contains 14 residues. CDR1 SNHLY and CDR2 FYNNEI come from the germline V gene. V was shortened by 10 bases and J by 4 bases, with 17 bases between the two germline ends. The CDR3 DNA reads TGTGCCACCAGCGGGCTAGCTCGTTACAATGAGCAGTTCTTC. Residues: CATSGLARYNEQFF.

The rearrangement links TRBV19 to TRBJ1-2; 7 bases agree with TRBD1. CDR3 length equals 13 residues. CDR1 LNHDA and CDR2 SQIVND come from the germline V gene (reference sequence). V lost 3 bases to trimming and J lost 12 bases; unmatched junction nucleotides: 10. The CDR3 nucleotides are TGTGCCAGTAGTATCCTCCGACAGGGAAGGCACACCTTC. The encoded protein is CASSILRQGRHTF.

This rearrangement joins TRBV7-2 to TRBJ2-3; D remains ambiguous. The CDR3 length is 11 residues. CDR1 and CDR2 from the germline V gene are SGHTA and FQGNSA. V gave up 7 bases and J gave up 2 bases, with 4 bases separating them. Here the CDR3 DNA reads TGTGCCAGCACCCTCACAGATACGCAGTATTTT. This sequence encodes CASTLTDTQYF.

The chain links TRBV6-5 to TRBJ2-5; the match to TRBD2 covers 8 bases. The ends lost 2 bases at V and 5 bases at J; junction bases unmatched: 7. Germline values: CDR1 MNHEY, CDR2 SVGAGI. The CDR3 is 15 amino acids. Here the CDR3 reads CASSYVREGFETQYF. In nucleotides, the CDR3 is TGTGCCAGCAGTTACGTCCGGGAGGGCTTTGAGACCCAGTACTTC.

The V and J genes are TRBV19 and TRBJ2-1; 10 bases are shared with TRBD1. V shed 9 bases, J shed 15 bases, and the junction held 11 bases outside the gene matches. The CDR3 runs to 12 residues. Germline CDR1 LNHDA, CDR2 SQIVND (reference sequence). For the CDR3, the DNA is TGTGCCAGCCTGAAGTTCCGGGACAGGGGGTTCTTC. This translates into CASLKFRDRGFF.

The chain combines TRBV28 with TRBJ1-4, with D perhaps matching TRBD1 (6 bases). V lost 5 bases and J 8 bases, leaving 18 bases between the germline ends. Germline V CDR1 and CDR2: MDHEN, SYDVKM. The CDR3 runs 15 residues. CDR3 loop: CASSERHRVREKLFF. CDR3 bases: TGTGCCAGCAGTGAACGACACAGGGTTCGGGAAAAACTGTTTTTT.

This chain's CDR3 is CASSPGVLNTEAFF. The CDR3 nucleotides are TGTGCCAGCAGCCCAGGGGTTTTAAACACTGAAGCTTTCTTT. The gene calls are TRBV14 and TRBJ1-1, with D possibly being TRBD1 (6 bases). The V gene's germline CDR1 is SGHDN and CDR2 FVKESK. CDR3 size: 14 residues. V lost 4 bases and J lost 2, with 11 bases in between.

The J gene is TRBJ2-3, the V gene TRBV7-9; weak D call: TRBD1 (5 bases). With 1 base removed from V and 2 bases from J, the gap between germline ends came to 13 bases. This CDR3 has 16 residues. Germline V gives CDR1 SEHNR, CDR2 FQNEAQ (reference sequence). CDR3 bases: TGTGCCAGCAGCTTAGGGCTTCAGGGCTCCACAGATACGCAGTATTTT. It yields the protein CASSLGLQGSTDTQYF.

CDR3 sequence: CASSLLATTYNEQFF. CDR3 bases: TGTGCCAGCAGCCTTCTAGCGACCACCTACAATGAGCAGTTCTTC. The rearrangement uses TRBV7-9 and TRBJ2-1; weak D call: TRBD2 (6 bases). V was trimmed by 5 bases and J by 2 bases, leaving 13 bases between them. CDR1 and CDR2 from the germline V gene are SEHNR and FQNEAQ (reference sequence). The CDR3 length is 15 residues. The full variable domain, with the rest looked up from reference TRBV7-9 and TRBJ2-1, is DTGVSQNPRHKITKRGQNVTFRCDPISEHNRLYWYRQTLGQGPEFLTYFQNEAQLEKSRLLSDRFSAERPKGSFSTLEIQRTEQGDSAMYLCASSLLATTYNEQFFGPGTRLTVL.

The rearrangement uses TRBV5-4 and TRBJ2-3; D is perhaps TRBD1 (6 bases). The CDR3 contains 15 residues. Germline CDR1 is SGHNT and CDR2 is YYREEE (reference sequence). V was cut by 4 bases and J by 3 bases, with 15 bases left in between. The CDR3 region has the DNA TGTGCCAGCAGCCCGAGGGGGAGTAGGACAGATACGCAGTATTTT. Its protein product is CASSPRGSRTDTQYF.

The chain recombines TRBV20-1 with TRBJ1-6; 7 positions agree with TRBD1. CDR1 and CDR2 from the germline V gene are DFQATT and SNEGSKA (reference sequence). V lost 3 bases and J lost 8; bases outside the gene matches: 10. The CDR3 contains 15 residues. CDR3 nucleotides: TGCAGTGCTAGTCCTCCGACAGGGCTAGATTCACCCCTCCACTTT. This translates into CSASPPTGLDSPLHF.

The gene calls are TRBV4-1 and TRBJ2-3; TRBD2 matches 11 bases. The CDR3 totals 17 residues. With V trimmed by 4 bases and J by 2 bases, 8 bases remained unmatched. Germline V gene sequence: CDR1 MGHRA, CDR2 YSYEKL. DNA for the CDR3: TGCGCCAGCAGCCCCCAAGGTAGCGGGAGGGCCACAGATACGCAGTATTTT. It is translated as CASSPQGSGRATDTQYF.

The chain joins TRBV7-8 to TRBJ1-4; TRBD1 aligns across 10 bases. There are 18 residues in the CDR3. Germline values: CDR1 SGHVS, CDR2 FQNEAQ. With 5 bases clipped from V and 8 bases from J, the junction kept 17 bases outside the gene matches. Here the CDR3 DNA reads TGTGCCAGCAGCCTGGTAGGGACAGGGGCCGTCCTTTCCGAAAAACTGTTTTTT. Its protein product is CASSLVGTGAVLSEKLFF.

Notes on this clone: A junction boundary mismatches the germline segment, possibly from a read error. The chain has TRBV7-2 and TRBJ1-2, with 8 bases fitting TRBD1. Germline V gene sequence: CDR1 SGHTA, CDR2 FQGNSA. The CDR3 runs 12 residues. CDR3 region: CASSLVKGQVIF. The CDR3 nucleotides read TGTGCCAGCAGCTTAGTTAAGGGACAGGTTATCTTC.

The J gene is TRBJ2-3, the V gene TRBV7-9; 8 bases are shared with TRBD2. CDR3 length: 14 amino acids. J gave up 5 bases and V 3 bases, and 4 bases lay outside the gene matches. CDR1 is SEHNR and CDR2 is FQNEAQ in the germline V gene (reference sequence). CDR3 DNA sequence: TGTGCCAGCAGCTTGGTAGCGGGAAAAGATACGCAGTATTTT. It is translated as CASSLVAGKDTQYF.